This T cell receptor (beta chain) emerged from a study of neurological immune-mediated disorders. The table lists this clonotype with many counts. Its target is not known. In germline, CDR1 is SGHDT, CDR2 YYEEEE. V was pared by 2 bases and J by 7 bases, with 8 bases of the junction left unmatched. This CDR3 spans 16 amino acids. Whole-study results and caveats: TCR-beta repertoires seemed private in all groups, with no expanded CDR3 amino acid sequences shared. One cluster of related CDR3 sequences contained, by phylogenetic grouping, the repertoires of 18 of 34 multiple sclerosis patients and formed a possible signature. Expansion of TCR clones was greatest in HTLV-1-associated myelopathy and smallest in multiple sclerosis, where it fell below that of healthy controls.

TCRdb passed the 5' RACE reads through MiXCR, listing each CDR3 protein once. The repertoire holds about 66,000 distinct CDR3 sequences, with around 3.3% as singletons. Sequencing was done on a sample of PBMCs. This receptor was identified in a man aged 40-50 years with multiple sclerosis. The chain carries TRBV5-6 and TRBJ1-5, with TRBD1 identical over 11 bases. CDR3 coding DNA: TGTGCCAGCAGCTTTACTGGACAGGGGGCTGGGCAGCCCCAGCATTTT. Amino acid sequence: CASSFTGQGAGQPQHF. The full variable domain, its missing parts supplied by reference TRBV5-6 and TRBJ1-5, is DAGVTQSPTHLIKTRGQQVTLRCSPKSGHDTVSWYQQALGQGPQFIFQYYEEEERQRGNFPDRFSGHQFPNYSSELNVNALLLGDSALYLCASSFTGQGAGQPQHFGDGTRLSIL.